This entry features one T cell receptor beta chain sequence. Its antigen is unknown. The method was immunoSEQ multiplex PCR; TCRdb's version includes in-frame clones alone and lacks a portion of them. Here the sample spans tens of thousands of clones, roughly 93% being singletons. This sample is drawn from a study of cytomegalovirus exposure and HLA in healthy donors. Study findings and constraints: Subsequent analysis revealed that first-cohort TCR clusters tended to co-occur in the approximately 120 validation repertoires. Reports described diagnosis of cytomegalovirus status by the classifier as highly specific and sensitive.

The CDR3 has 15 amino acids. V was pared by 7 bases and J by 9 bases, with 14 bases of the junction left unmatched. Germline-derived CDR1 and CDR2 are MDHEN and SYDVKM. This TCR was recovered from a man aged 25-40 years in good health and CMV-seronegative. Sequencing used PBMCs. The chain joins TRBV28 to TRBJ2-1, with 8 bases fitting TRBD2. The CDR3: CASNNPGLDFTEQFF. For the CDR3, the DNA is TGTGCCAGCAACAATCCGGGACTAGATTTTACTGAGCAGTTCTTC.